This TCR beta chain came from a study of control samples from healthy donors and cancer patients. Clones were read by immunoSEQ multiplex PCR, and TCRdb kept only the in-frame ones, dropping some. Altogether some 410,000 clones are present, about nine tenths being singletons, with the ten largest covering about 6.3%. The trim removed 4 bases at V and 14 bases at J, leaving 10 bases unmatched. This CDR3 contains 13 residues. The germline V gene encodes CDR1 KGHSH and CDR2 LQKENI. The chain uses TRBV18 and TRBJ1-4, with 7 positions matching TRBD1. This TCR derives from a man aged 40-55 years with head and neck cancer. Specimen: PBMCs. For the CDR3, the DNA is TGTGCCAGCTCACTGGGCAGGGGGGAGACCCTGTTTTTT. Translation: CASSLGRGETLFF. Drawing the rest from reference TRBV18 and TRBJ1-4, the complete variable domain is NAGVMQNPRHLVRRRGQEARLRCSPMKGHSHVYWYRQLPEEGLKFMVYLQKENIIDESGMPKERFSAEFPKEGPSILRIQQVVRGDSAAYFCASSLGRGETLFFGSGTQLSVL.